This T cell receptor beta chain was captured by sequencing in a study of identical twins (dated by TCRdb to 2016 to 2018). Study-wide context: To test whether fetal clonotypes persist, the study used deep sequencing on TCR alpha and beta repertoires from monozygotic twins, unrelated adults of various ages, and cord blood. Replicate twin experiments were performed at different times using different library preparation protocols to rule out contamination. Overall results and qualifications from the work: Invariant T cells such as MAIT and iNKT could partly confound zero-insertion analyses, though diverse VJ usage argued against this for most clonotypes. Compared with coincidental sharing between unrelated individuals, out-of-frame TCR alpha sequences shared between twins had an excess of sequences with low generation probability. Fewer insertions were carried by abundant cord blood beta clonotypes, a similar but weaker trend appeared in young adult naive repertoires, and no such trend appeared in memory repertoires. The excess sharing between twins in beta out-of-frame sequences was weaker because fewer shared sequences reduced the signal-to-noise ratio. Because the same donors could not be followed over many years, the conclusions depended on cross-sectional statistical analysis. Out-of-frame TCR alpha sharing in monozygotic twins was systematically underestimated by recombination models, whereas sharing between unrelated individuals was in agreement with the recombination models.

Libraries were constructed by 5' RACE. Instrument used: Illumina HiSeq 2000. A universal primer binding site was introduced by template switching, and a unique molecular identifier was present in the final cDNA, enabling accurate counting of TCR cDNA molecules. First-strand cDNA for TCR alpha and beta chains was synthesized from specific primers in the conserved constant-segment region. To control for contamination, every cDNA library carried two barcodes: a SMART-Mk sample barcode plus Illumina barcodes. TruSeq adapter sequences, together with Illumina sample barcodes, were added in two successive PCR steps. TCR alpha and beta cDNA libraries were sequenced on the Illumina HiSeq platform with custom primers. In the authors' own workflow: Raw reads were processed with MiGEC to extract unique molecular identifiers, and MiXCR was used to determine CDR3 positions. Recombination models were inferred per individual with the repgenHMM and IGoR tools using an EM algorithm. Shared clonotypes were analyzed with the tcR package in R, and sharing was normalized by the product of cloneset sizes. To study raw recombination free of thymic and clonal selection effects, out-of-frame nonproductive sequences were analyzed. Using fastp trimming at Q25 and MiXCR clonotype assembly, TCRdb reanalyzed the public sequencing data and kept in-frame beta chains. Every distinct CDR3 protein forms one entry, paired with its most common genes and DNA. TCRdb, not the original authors, processed these V and J calls. For this sample there are around 1.7 million distinct CDR3 sequences; under 35% appear just once. The ten largest clonotypes hold about 0.25% of the sample.

On this clonotype itself: Its binding antigen is unknown. No qualities accompany the bases; no much larger clone lies one base away.

Trimming leaves V shorter by 0 bases and J shorter by 0 bases, with the junction holding 5 bases beyond the gene matches. The germline V gene encodes CDR1 LGHNA and CDR2 YNFKEQ. Counted from cysteine to phenylalanine, this CDR3 has 16 amino acids. CDR3 DNA is the only sequence kept; it has 48 bases, read in frame from the first base. Every donor was a healthy Caucasian. The source material was cord blood. The chain employs TRBV4-2 and TRBJ2-7; a stretch of 7 junction bases matches TRBD2. This TCR was recovered from a newborn girl in good health. The DNA reads as follows: TGTGCCAGCAGCCAAGAAAGGCGGGAGAACTCCTACGAGCAGTACTTC. This gives the protein CASSQERRENSYEQYF.